One and the same sample provided the 11 T cell receptor beta chains below, sequenced in a study of cytomegalovirus exposure and HLA in healthy donors. PCR employed 60 Vbeta and 13 Jbeta primers. Using immunoSEQ multiplex PCR, the repertoire was profiled, and TCRdb retains in-frame clones only, with some absent. The data hold 130,000 or so clones, with less than 80% observed a single time. The source material was PBMCs. These receptors were obtained from a man aged 35 to 55 in good health and CMV-seropositive.

To note about this clone: Other DNA sequences within the sample encode an identical CDR3. The CDR3 sequence: CSASSYEQYF. In nucleotides, the CDR3 is TGCAGTGCTTCTAGCTACGAGCAGTACTTC. This rearrangement joins TRBV20-1 to TRBJ2-7; D not resolved. Germline lookup yields CDR1 DFQATT and CDR2 SNEGSKA (reference sequence). The CDR3 extends over 10 amino acids. Trimming left V 5 bases short and J 3 bases short, with 5 bases between.

The rearrangement joins TRBV5-1 to TRBJ2-7; D is uncertain. The CDR3 is 15 residues long. CDR1 is SGHRS and CDR2 is YFSETQ in the germline V gene. The ends were cut back, 0 bases at V and 0 bases at J, with 10 bases in the middle. CDR3 DNA: TGCGCCAGCAGCTTGGCCCCGCCGAGCTCCTACGAGCAGTACTTC. This translates into CASSLAPPSSYEQYF.

This clone occurred a few times. The chain uses TRBV28 and TRBJ2-3, with D tentatively TRBD2 (6 bases). Per the germline V gene, CDR1 is MDHEN and CDR2 is SYDVKM. Trimming cost V 6 bases and J 2 bases, with 12 bases left between them. The length of the CDR3 is 14 residues. This chain's CDR3 is CASRVRRVTDTQYF. The CDR3 nucleotides read TGTGCCAGCAGGGTAAGGAGGGTCACAGATACGCAGTATTTT.

Only one count was recorded for this clone. This chain links TRBV7-8 with TRBJ2-1; 9 positions match TRBD2. CDR1 and CDR2 (germline): SGHVS, FQNEAQ. This CDR3 is built from 16 residues. The V segment lost 5 bases and the J segment 6 bases; nucleotides outside the gene matches: 11. For the CDR3, the DNA is TGTGCCAGCAGCCGCGGGAGGGCCGGACGTAGCAATGAGCAGTTCTTC. It codes for CASSRGRAGRSNEQFF.

The gene calls are TRBV6-1 and TRBJ2-6, with 10 bases fitting TRBD1. Looked up from germline, CDR1 is MNHNS and CDR2 is SASEGT. The CDR3 runs 19 residues. Losses at the gene ends were 2 bases for V and 0 bases for J; bases not matched to a gene: 7. In nucleotides, the CDR3 is TGTGCCAGCAGTGAAAATTGGACAGGGGGAAGCTCTGGGGCCAACGTCCTGACTTTC. Amino acid sequence: CASSENWTGGSSGANVLTF.

This clone was seen more than once but under ten times. V is TRBV10-2 and J is TRBJ2-5; maybe TRBD1 (6 bases). Germline V CDR1 and CDR2: WSHSY, SAAADI. The V end lost 4 bases, the J end lost 5 bases, and 8 bases lay between the germline ends. The CDR3 totals 12 residues. The CDR3 reads CASSGQGETQYF. The DNA for the CDR3 is TGCGCCAGCAGTGGTCAGGGGGAGACCCAGTACTTC.

This clone was found once. The chain couples TRBV21-1 to TRBJ2-5; TRBD1, the table's D call, lacks a check against the DNA. TRBV21-1 is classified as a pseudogene. This CDR3 contains 15 residues. CDR3 amino acids: CASSKGERGKKTQYF. Here the CDR3 DNA reads TGTGCCAGCAGCAAAGGGGAAAGGGGCAAAAAGACCCAGTACTTC.

The chain carries TRBV6-1 and TRBJ2-1, with D hard to call. The V end was cut by 4 bases, the J end by 8 bases, with 9 bases between. The CDR3 is 12 amino acids. Looked up from germline, CDR1 is MNHNS and CDR2 is SASEGT. The CDR3 spells CASSALFHEQFF. CDR3 bases: TGTGCCAGCAGTGCCCTTTTCCATGAGCAGTTCTTC.

The table lists this clone with a few counts. V gene TRBV30 combines with J gene TRBJ1-5; 7 bases are shared with TRBD1. Germline loops: CDR1 GTSNPN, CDR2 SVGIG (reference sequence). This CDR3 is 17 amino acids long. J lost 0 bases, V lost 1 base, and 9 bases had no gene match. In nucleotides, the CDR3 is TGTGCCTGGAGTGGAACCCGGGACAGCTTTAGCAATCAGCCCCAGCATTTT. Protein product: CAWSGTRDSFSNQPQHF.

Concerning this clone: Other nucleotide sequences from this sample produce the same CDR3. The rearrangement links TRBV6-5 to TRBJ2-5; D might be TRBD1 (5 bases). The CDR3 loop spans 13 amino acids. CDR1 and CDR2 (germline): MNHEY, SVGAGI. V shed 6 bases and J shed 1 base, with 9 bases lying between them. CDR3 nucleotide sequence: TGTGCCAGCAGCCCCAGGGTCCAAGAGACCCAGTACTTC. Protein product: CASSPRVQETQYF.

CDR3 DNA sequence: TGCGCCAGCAGCCCCAAAGGGGGGACAGGGGGAACCGGGGAGCTGTTTTTT. Translation: CASSPKGGTGGTGELFF. The chain uses TRBV4-1 and TRBJ2-2; the match to TRBD1 covers 11 bases. The length of the CDR3 is 17 residues. Trimming at V came to 4 bases and at J to 5 bases, leaving 9 bases not matched to a gene. From germline, CDR1 is MGHRA and CDR2 YSYEKL.